The 16 T cell receptor beta chains below all came from one sample that was sequenced in a study of blood T cell repertoires in COVID-19. Sequencing used immunoSEQ multiplex PCR; TCRdb keeps in-frame clones, though not all of them. The sample contains under 200,000 clones, nearly 90% of which appear only once. The sequencing sample was made of peripheral blood. These receptors were collected from a man aged 55 to 70 with active or convalescent COVID-19.

The V gene is TRBV18, the J gene TRBJ1-1, with TRBD1 identical over 7 bases. Germline CDR1 reads KGHSH; CDR2 reads LQKENI. V shed 0 bases, J shed 3 bases, and the junction held 4 bases outside the gene matches. The CDR3 contains 15 residues. The CDR3 loop is CASSPPSRGDTEAFF. The CDR3 nucleotides read TGTGCCAGCTCACCACCCTCCAGGGGGGACACTGAAGCTTTCTTT.

The V call is TRBV4-2, the J call TRBJ2-1; 9 nucleotides line up with TRBD2. CDR3 length equals 17 residues. Germline loops: CDR1 LGHNA, CDR2 YNFKEQ. The J segment lost 5 bases and the V segment lost 3 bases, leaving 11 bases of the junction unmatched. CDR3 residues: CASSHATGGGANNEQFF. The CDR3 nucleotides read TGTGCCAGCAGCCATGCCACAGGCGGGGGGGCTAACAATGAGCAGTTCTTC.

This clone was seen a single time. The chain is built from TRBV6-5 and TRBJ2-3; tentative D call: TRBD1 (6 bases). Germline V lookup: CDR1 MNHEY, CDR2 SVGAGI. The CDR3 is 15 residues long. Between the trimmed V and J ends, which lost 6 bases and 0 bases, there was a span of 13 bases. DNA of the CDR3: TGTGCCAGCAGACTCCAGGGGTCTAGCACAGATACGCAGTATTTT. It translates to CASRLQGSSTDTQYF.

The chain couples TRBV24-1 to TRBJ1-2, with 10 bases fitting TRBD1. This CDR3 contains 13 residues. Germline V gives CDR1 KGHDR, CDR2 SFDVKD. The J segment lost 5 bases and the V segment lost 6 bases, leaving 2 bases of the junction unmatched. This CDR3 reads CATSTGQGYGYTF. The CDR3, as DNA: TGTGCCACCAGTACGGGACAGGGGTATGGCTACACCTTC.

The CDR3, as DNA: TGTGCCTGGAGTGTCCAGTCTGGAGGGGCACAGCCCCAGCATTTT. Protein product: CAWSVQSGGAQPQHF. V gene TRBV30 combines with J gene TRBJ1-5, with D possibly matching TRBD1 (5 bases). The V end lost 0 bases, the J end lost 7 bases, and 16 bases lay between the germline ends. This CDR3 spans 15 amino acids. The germline CDR1 and CDR2 sequences are GTSNPN and SVGIG (reference sequence).

The rearrangement uses TRBV7-9 and TRBJ1-2; D is possibly TRBD1 (5 bases). V was shortened by 3 bases and J by 3 bases, with 11 bases between the two germline ends. The CDR3 has 14 amino acids. CDR1 and CDR2 from the germline V gene are SEHNR and FQNEAQ (reference sequence). This CDR3 is CASSFALTDYGYTF. The CDR3 bases are TGTGCCAGCAGCTTTGCCCTGACAGACTATGGCTACACCTTC.

The chain recombines TRBV11-2 with TRBJ1-1; tentative D call: TRBD1 (6 bases). V was trimmed by 4 bases and J by 0 bases, leaving 9 bases between them. Germline lookup yields CDR1 SGHAT and CDR2 FQNNGV. The CDR3 spans 14 residues. The CDR3 sequence: CASSSGHLNTEAFF. In DNA form, the CDR3 reads TGTGCCAGCAGCTCGGGACACTTGAACACTGAAGCTTTCTTT.

The rearrangement joins TRBV28 to TRBJ1-2, with D tentatively TRBD1 (5 bases). The CDR3 runs 15 residues. V was shortened by 4 bases and J by 4 bases, with 16 bases between the two germline ends. Per germline, CDR1 MDHEN and CDR2 SYDVKM. The CDR3 DNA reads as TGTGCCAGCAGTTCCTCCCCCGGGACTTTCTATGGCTACACCTTC. This codes for CASSSSPGTFYGYTF.

Written as DNA, the CDR3 is TGCGCCAGCAGCCAAGATAGGACTAGCGGGGGTGCAGATACGCAGTATTTT. Translating gives CASSQDRTSGGADTQYF. The chain has TRBV4-1 and TRBJ2-3, with 13 bases matching TRBD2. Germline assignment: CDR1 MGHRA and CDR2 YSYEKL. Trimming at V came to 0 bases and at J to 4 bases, leaving 4 bases not matched to a gene. This CDR3 comprises 17 residues.

The V gene is TRBV3-1 (or the pseudogene TRBV3-2), the J gene TRBJ1-5, with D unclear. Trimming shortened V by 0 bases and J by 3 bases, and 9 bases separated the two germline ends. CDR1 and CDR2 from the germline V gene are LGHDT and YNNKEL (reference sequence). This CDR3 comprises 15 residues. CDR3 coding DNA: TGTGCCAGCAGCCAAGATCTATTGAACAATCAGCCCCAGCATTTT. Amino acids: CASSQDLLNNQPQHF.

CDR3 loop: CASSTDYNEQFF. DNA of the CDR3: TGTGCCAGCAGTACAGACTACAATGAGCAGTTCTTC. The chain employs TRBV6-5 and TRBJ2-1; D gene uncertain. Germline V gene data show CDR1 as MNHEY and CDR2 as SVGAGI. This CDR3 spans 12 amino acids. Trimming stripped 5 bases from V and 3 bases from J, with 5 bases between.

The chain employs TRBV18 and TRBJ2-2, with 8 bases that match TRBD1. CDR1 is KGHSH, CDR2 LQKENI, per germline. V shed 5 bases, J shed 0 bases, and the junction held 5 bases outside the gene matches. CDR3 length: 16 residues. CDR3 loop: CASSKPGQANTGELFF. The CDR3 DNA follows: TGTGCCAGCTCAAAACCGGGACAGGCGAACACCGGGGAGCTGTTTTTT.

V is TRBV9 and J is TRBJ2-5; 7 bases line up with TRBD2. V was clipped by 3 bases and J by 2 bases; unmatched bases: 13. This CDR3 has 17 residues. Germline lookup yields CDR1 SGDLS and CDR2 YYNGEE. The CDR3 spells CASSAPLGLGDQETQYF. The CDR3, as DNA: TGTGCCAGCAGCGCCCCCCTTGGACTAGGGGATCAAGAGACCCAGTACTTC.

The V call is TRBV19, the J call TRBJ2-3; 7 bases are shared with TRBD2. V was clipped by 3 bases and J by 2 bases; unmatched bases: 5. This CDR3 is built from 15 residues. Germline CDR1 LNHDA, CDR2 SQIVND (reference sequence). The CDR3 reads CASSIWGGVTDTQYF. The CDR3, as DNA: TGTGCCAGTAGTATTTGGGGGGGGGTCACAGATACGCAGTATTTT. Drawing the rest from reference TRBV19 and TRBJ2-3, the complete variable domain is DGGITQSPKYLFRKEGQNVTLSCEQNLNHDAMYWYRQDPGQGLRLIYYSQIVNDFQKGDIAEGYSVSREKKESFPLTVTSAQKNPTAFYLCASSIWGGVTDTQYFGPGTRLTVL.

J is TRBJ2-1 and V is TRBV4-1; TRBD2 agrees at 12 bases. The ends lost 4 bases at V and 5 bases at J; junction bases unmatched: 9. The CDR3 is 17 residues long. Germline V gene data show CDR1 as MGHRA and CDR2 as YSYEKL. The CDR3 bases are TGCGCCAGCAGCCGGAGGGCCCTAGCGGGGGGGCACAATGAGCAGTTCTTC. Translation: CASSRRALAGGHNEQFF.

V usage is TRBV14 and J usage is TRBJ2-2; D is undetermined. V lost 4 bases to trimming and J lost 3 bases, with 6 bases between them. This CDR3 is 13 amino acids long. Germline CDR1 is SGHDN and CDR2 is FVKESK. CDR3 nucleotides: TGTGCCAGCAGCCCGAGAGACACCGGGGAGCTGTTTTTT. Its translation: CASSPRDTGELFF.